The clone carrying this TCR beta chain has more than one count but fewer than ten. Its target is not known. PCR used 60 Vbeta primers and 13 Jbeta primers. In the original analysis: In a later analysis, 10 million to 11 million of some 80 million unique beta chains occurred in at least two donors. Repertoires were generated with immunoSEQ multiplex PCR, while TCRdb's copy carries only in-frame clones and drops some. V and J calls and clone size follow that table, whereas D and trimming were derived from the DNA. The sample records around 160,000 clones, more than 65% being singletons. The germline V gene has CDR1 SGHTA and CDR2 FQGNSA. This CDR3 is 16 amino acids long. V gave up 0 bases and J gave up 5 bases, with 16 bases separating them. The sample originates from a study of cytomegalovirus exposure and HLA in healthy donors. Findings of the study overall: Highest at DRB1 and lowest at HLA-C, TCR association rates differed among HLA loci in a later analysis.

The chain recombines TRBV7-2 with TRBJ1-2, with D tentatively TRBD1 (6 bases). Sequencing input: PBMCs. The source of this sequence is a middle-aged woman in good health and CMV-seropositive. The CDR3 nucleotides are TGTGCCAGCAGCTTAGCAGCAGGGGCAACGAATTATGGCTACACCTTC. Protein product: CASSLAAGATNYGYTF. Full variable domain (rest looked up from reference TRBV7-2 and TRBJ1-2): GAGVSQSPSNKVTEKGKDVELRCDPISGHTALYWYRQSLGQGLEFLIYFQGNSAPDKSGLPSDRFSAERTGGSVSTLTIQRTQQEDSAVYLCASSLAAGATNYGYTFGSGTRLTVV.